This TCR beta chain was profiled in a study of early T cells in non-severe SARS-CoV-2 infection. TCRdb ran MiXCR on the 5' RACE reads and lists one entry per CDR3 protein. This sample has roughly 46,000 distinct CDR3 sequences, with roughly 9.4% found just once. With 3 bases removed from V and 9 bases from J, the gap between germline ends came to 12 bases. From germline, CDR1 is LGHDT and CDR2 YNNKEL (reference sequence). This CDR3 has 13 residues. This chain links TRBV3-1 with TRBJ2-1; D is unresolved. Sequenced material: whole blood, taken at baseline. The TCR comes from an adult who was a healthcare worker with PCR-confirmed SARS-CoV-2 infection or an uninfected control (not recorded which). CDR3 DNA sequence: TGTGCCAGCAGCCAGGTGACCAGCAGTGAGCAGTTCTTC. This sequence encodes CASSQVTSSEQFF.